A single sample gave rise to the 20 T cell receptor gamma chains below, sequenced in a study of γδ T cells in repeated Plasmodium falciparum infection (dated by TCRdb to about 2021). The library was generated by multiplex PCR. Instrument on record: Illumina MiSeq. After TCRdb called clones again from the public reads with CATT, rows with identical DNA were merged. This sample holds around 14,000 gamma-chain clones; roughly 1.5% were observed only once. Together, the top ten hold 25% to 30% of the sample. Vgamma9/Vdelta2+ and Vdelta2-negative gammadelta T cell populations were flow-sorted from peripheral blood mononuclear cells for bulk TCR repertoire analysis. Sequencing used gamma-delta T cells from blood. Every receptor here comes from a pool of human donors (malaria-infected and uninfected, not separated).

To note about this clone: It is unclear where the CDR3 begins or ends on the DNA, so no DNA is shown, and the CDR3 is as TCRdb lists it. No J gene was assigned, while the V gene was called as TRGV3. Per the germline V gene, CDR1 is VTNTFY and CDR2 is YDVSTARD (reference sequence). The CDR3 is made up of 31 amino acids, end residues included. CDR3 amino acids: CATWDRPRYRNSLAVEQHLLSQVSTGRIQHF.

As regards this clone: TCRdb pairs this DNA with a much larger clone's protein that differs at residue 8, likely a read error; the protein shown was translated from the DNA. The V call is TRGV4, the J call TRGJ1 or TRGJ2. TCRdb gives no J gene; it was assigned here by matching the DNA to germline. The germline gives CDR1 EGSTGY, CDR2 YDSYTSSV. The CDR3 has 11 residues. Here the CDR3 reads CATWAEYRKLF. The CDR3 coding sequence is TGTGCCACCTGGGCGGAGTATAGGAAACTCTTT.

In the case of this clone: This probably arose from a read error, given a far larger clone one base away. Other DNA variants within this sample encode the same CDR3. The rearrangement joins TRGV9 to TRGJ1 or TRGJ2. The J gene, left out of TCRdb, was set here by checking the DNA against germline. This CDR3 comprises 13 residues. Germline assignment: CDR1 GITISATS and CDR2 ISYDGTV (reference sequence). Here the CDR3 DNA reads TGTGCCTTGTGTAAAACCTATTATTACAAGAAACTCTTT. Protein sequence: CALCKTYYYKKLF.

This clone was found a few times. With a far larger clone one base away, a read error is the likely cause. This same CDR3 is encoded by further DNA sequences in the sample. The rearrangement uses TRGV9 and TRGJP. Because TCRdb records no J gene, it was assigned here through a match of the DNA to germline. The CDR3 consists of 17 residues. Germline assignment: CDR1 GITISATS and CDR2 ISYDGTV (reference sequence). CDR3 amino acids: CALWEVKAKLGKKIKVF. The CDR3, as DNA: TGTGCATTGTGGGAGGTGAAGGCCAAGTTGGGCAAAAAAATCAAGGTATTT.

This clone was seen ten or more times. The amino acid sequence in TCRdb belongs to a much larger clone and departs from this DNA's translation at residue 4, likely a sequencing read error; the sequence shown is translated from the DNA. This sequence joins TRGV9 and TRGJ1 or TRGJ2. The germline V gene has CDR1 GITISATS and CDR2 ISYDGTV (reference sequence). The CDR3 covers 12 residues. CDR3 sequence (DNA): TGTGCCTTGCGGGAGGTGGAGGATAAGAAACTCTTT. This codes for CALREVEDKKLF.

About this clone itself: TCRdb's protein, taken from a much larger clone, differs from this DNA's translation at residue 16, likely owing to a read error; the protein displayed comes from the DNA. No J gene was assigned, while the V gene was called as TRGV9. Germline V gene data show CDR1 as GITISATS and CDR2 as ISYDGTV (reference sequence). This CDR3 comprises 18 residues. CDR3 amino acids: CALWEPRHGELGKKIRVF. CDR3 coding DNA: TGTGCCTTGTGGGAGCCCCGCCATGGAGAGTTGGGCAAAAAAATCAGGGTATTT.

At least ten counts were recorded for this clone. It is likely a read error: a sequence one base away is far more abundant. This specimen includes other DNA sequences encoding the same CDR3. The gene calls are TRGV9 and TRGJP. The J gene, not given by TCRdb, was assigned here from a germline match of the nucleotide sequence. The CDR3 consists of 19 residues. CDR1 and CDR2 (germline): GITISATS, ISYDGTV (reference sequence). The CDR3 region is CALWEVEFSQELGKKIKVF. The CDR3 coding sequence is TGTGCCTTGTGGGAGGTGGAATTCTCGCAAGAGCTGGGCAAAAAAATCAAGGTATTT.

Worth noting for this clone: TCRdb has a much larger clone's protein, which differs at residue 3 from the translation of this DNA, likely because of a read error; what is shown is the protein translated from the DNA. The rearrangement uses TRGV9 and TRGJ1 or TRGJ2. The J gene comes from matching the DNA to germline here; TCRdb lacks it. The CDR3 sequence is 11 residues long. CDR1 GITISATS and CDR2 ISYDGTV come from the germline V gene (reference sequence). The CDR3 DNA reads TGTGCCTCGTGGGAGGTGAGGATGAAACTCTTT. Translation gives CASWEVRMKLF.

Many counts were recorded for this clone. TCRdb's protein, taken from a much larger clone, differs from this DNA's translation at residue 11, likely owing to a read error; the protein displayed comes from the DNA. The V gene call reads TRGV9; no J gene was called. The germline V gene encodes CDR1 GITISATS and CDR2 ISYDGTV (reference sequence). The length of the CDR3 is 13 residues. The CDR3 region has the DNA TGTGCCTTGTGGGAGGTGCCTATAAGGAAGAGACTCTTT. Encoded protein: CALWEVPIRKRLF.

This clone has only a few counts. This likely stems from a read error, as it lies one base from a far larger clone. At the DNA level, this CDR3 is encoded by other sequences in the same sample as well. V gene TRGV9 combines with J gene TRGJP. The J gene is absent in TCRdb and was assigned here via DNA matching to germline. The V gene's germline CDR1 is GITISATS and CDR2 ISYDGTV (reference sequence). The CDR3 is made up of 17 amino acids. Here the CDR3 reads CALWEVKPELGKKIKVF. The CDR3 DNA reads as TGTGCTTTGTGGGAGGTGAAGCCAGAGTTGGGCAAAAAAATCAAGGTATTT.

Only a few counts were recorded for this clone. The protein given by TCRdb reflects a much larger clone and differs at residue 5 from this DNA's translation, likely from a read error; the protein shown is the DNA's translation. The chain uses TRGV9 and TRGJ1 or TRGJ2. The J gene, missing from TCRdb, was assigned here through DNA to germline matching. J gave up 4 bases and V 6 bases, and 15 bases lay outside the gene matches. Per the germline V gene, CDR1 is GITISATS and CDR2 is ISYDGTV (reference sequence). The CDR3 contains 15 residues. The CDR3 DNA reads TGTGCCTTGTGGAAGTTGCCGATTTTCTATTATAAGAAACTCTTT. It is translated as CALWKLPIFYYKKLF.

Note on this clone: For this DNA, TCRdb reports the protein of a much larger clone, which diverges at residue 6, most likely from a read error; the protein presented here is translated directly from the DNA. The chain has TRGV9 and TRGJP. TCRdb gives no J gene; it was assigned here by matching the DNA to germline. Germline trimming cut 4 bases from V and 4 bases from J; bases unmatched to any gene: 7. CDR1 GITISATS and CDR2 ISYDGTV come from the germline V gene (reference sequence). CDR3 size: 17 residues. Written as DNA, the CDR3 is TGTGCCTTGTGGGACTCCGCCCAAGAGTTGGGCAAAAAAATCAAGGTATTT. This gives the protein CALWDSAQELGKKIKVF.

This clone ranks as medium-sized. It is unclear where the CDR3 begins or ends on the DNA, so no DNA is shown, and the CDR3 is as TCRdb lists it. Additional DNA sequences in this sample encode the identical CDR3. With the J gene uncalled, the V gene is TRGV9. The CDR3 length is 29 residues, termini included. Germline-derived CDR1 and CDR2 are GITISATS and ISYDGTV (reference sequence). The CDR3 spells CALWEVRRNSLAVEQHLLSQVSIGRIQHF.

This clone was detected only a few times. TCRdb assigns this DNA the protein of a much larger clone, which departs from its translation at residue 4; this likely reflects a read error, and the protein shown comes from translating the DNA. The gene calls are TRGV9 and TRGJ1 or TRGJ2. Germline CDR1 reads GITISATS; CDR2 reads ISYDGTV (reference sequence). The CDR3 length is 11 residues. CDR3 in DNA: TGTGCCTTGAGGGAGGTCGGAAAGAAACTCTTT. Encoded protein: CALREVGKKLF.

This clone was detected ten times or more. Given a far larger clone just one base away, this is likely a sequencing read error. Other DNA sequences in the sample encode the same CDR3. The gene calls are TRGV9 and TRGJP. Looked up from germline, CDR1 is GITISATS and CDR2 is ISYDGTV (reference sequence). There are 16 residues in the CDR3. The CDR3 protein is CALWEVLELGKKIKVF. The CDR3 DNA reads as TGTGCCCTGTGGGAGGTGTTAGAGTTGGGCAAAAAAATCAAGGTATTT.

This clone was detected only a few times. Since a far larger clone is one base different, this is likely a read error. V gene TRGV5 was called; the J gene was not. This CDR3 has 11 amino acids. Germline values: CDR1 VINAFY, CDR2 YDVSNSKD. The DNA of the CDR3 is TGTGCCACCCACGTCCATTATAAGAAGCTCTTT. This sequence encodes CATHVHYKKLF.

This clone appeared many times. With only one base between it and a far larger clone, this is likely a read error. This CDR3 is also generated by other DNA sequences in the sample. The rearrangement uses TRGV9 and TRGJP. CDR3 length equals 17 residues. The V gene's germline CDR1 is GITISATS and CDR2 ISYDGTV (reference sequence). DNA of the CDR3: TGTGCCCTGTGGGAGGTGCGGGAAGAGTTGGGCAAAAAAATCAAGGTATTT. Translated: CALWEVREELGKKIKVF.

Notes on this clone: A far bigger clonotype differs at one base, so this is likely a read error. This specimen includes other DNA sequences encoding the same CDR3. CDR3 amino acids: CALWDLRLRKKLF. The CDR3 bases are TGTGCCTTGTGGGATTTACGCTTGCGGAAGAAACTCTTC. This rearrangement joins TRGV9 to TRGJ1 or TRGJ2. Per the germline V gene, CDR1 is GITISATS and CDR2 is ISYDGTV (reference sequence). The CDR3 is made up of 13 amino acids.

On this clone: TCRdb's listed protein matches a much larger clone and diverges from this DNA's translation at residue 7, likely through a read error; the protein shown comes from the DNA. The chain employs TRGV9 and TRGJ1 or TRGJ2. As TCRdb names no J gene, one was assigned here on the basis of a DNA match to germline. CDR1 and CDR2 (germline): GITISATS, ISYDGTV (reference sequence). The V and J ends lost 10 bases and 4 bases, in that order; junction bases with no gene match: 19. This CDR3 comprises 15 residues. The CDR3 nucleotides are TGTGCCTTTAGACCAAGAGGCGTGCCCTATTATAAGAAACTCTTT. It is translated as CAFRPRGVPYYKKLF.

This clone was detected ten times or more. TCRdb has a much larger clone's protein, which differs at residue 4 from the translation of this DNA, likely because of a read error; what is shown is the protein translated from the DNA. This sequence joins TRGV3 and TRGJ1 or TRGJ2. Germline values: CDR1 VTNTFY, CDR2 YDVSTARD (reference sequence). The CDR3 totals 17 residues. The CDR3: CATRDRRGLLGYYKKLF. CDR3 sequence (DNA): TGTGCCACCCGGGACAGGCGAGGGCTGTTGGGATATTATAAGAAACTCTTT.